Reported below is one T cell receptor beta chain. This entry comes from a study of immune evolution from preneoplasia to lung adenocarcinoma. Trimming stripped 4 bases from V and 5 bases from J, with 20 bases between. The length of the CDR3 is 16 residues. Germline assignment: CDR1 SGDLS and CDR2 YYNGEE. Generated by immunoSEQ multiplex PCR, the TCRdb table keeps only in-frame clones and is missing some. The sample includes a few thousand clones, around 79% seen only once; the top ten take 7.5% to 10%. The chain combines TRBV9 with TRBJ2-3; TRBD2 is a possible D gene (6 bases). This clonotype originated in a person in their sixties or seventies with lung adenocarcinoma. Sequenced: FFPE lung adenocarcinoma in situ tissue. Here the CDR3 DNA reads TGTGCCAGCAGCCTGGGAGGCCAGACGCAAAGAGATACGCAGTATTTT. The encoded protein is CASSLGGQTQRDTQYF. Full variable domain (remainder filled in from reference TRBV9 and TRBJ2-3): DSGVTQTPKHLITATGQRVTLRCSPRSGDLSVYWYQQSLDQGLQFLIQYYNGEERAKGNILERFSAQQFPDLHSELNLSSLELGDSALYFCASSLGGQTQRDTQYFGPGTRLTVL.